This T cell receptor (beta chain) came from a study of cytomegalovirus exposure and HLA in healthy donors. Data came from immunoSEQ multiplex PCR; TCRdb stores just in-frame clones and leaves some out. The repertoire holds approximately 240,000 clones, about 93% seen once, with roughly 1% in the top ten. Germline loops: CDR1 SGHRS, CDR2 YFSETQ. The CDR3 length is 14 residues. The V gene lost 0 bases and the J gene lost 11 bases, with 17 bases spanning the gap. The sequencing sample was made of PBMCs. This TCR derives from a woman aged 18 to 35 in good health and CMV-seronegative. The chain recombines TRBV5-1 with TRBJ1-1; TRBD1 might be the D (6 bases). The CDR3 spells CASSLGTAELRAFF. CDR3 nucleotide sequence: TGCGCCAGCAGCTTGGGGACAGCCGAACTACGTGCTTTCTTT. Full variable domain (missing parts from reference TRBV5-1 and TRBJ1-1): KAGVTQTPRYLIKTRGQQVTLSCSPISGHRSVSWYQQTPGQGLQFLFEYFSETQRNKGNFPGRFSGRQFSNSRSEMNVSTLELGDSALYLCASSLGTAELRAFFGQGTRLTVV.